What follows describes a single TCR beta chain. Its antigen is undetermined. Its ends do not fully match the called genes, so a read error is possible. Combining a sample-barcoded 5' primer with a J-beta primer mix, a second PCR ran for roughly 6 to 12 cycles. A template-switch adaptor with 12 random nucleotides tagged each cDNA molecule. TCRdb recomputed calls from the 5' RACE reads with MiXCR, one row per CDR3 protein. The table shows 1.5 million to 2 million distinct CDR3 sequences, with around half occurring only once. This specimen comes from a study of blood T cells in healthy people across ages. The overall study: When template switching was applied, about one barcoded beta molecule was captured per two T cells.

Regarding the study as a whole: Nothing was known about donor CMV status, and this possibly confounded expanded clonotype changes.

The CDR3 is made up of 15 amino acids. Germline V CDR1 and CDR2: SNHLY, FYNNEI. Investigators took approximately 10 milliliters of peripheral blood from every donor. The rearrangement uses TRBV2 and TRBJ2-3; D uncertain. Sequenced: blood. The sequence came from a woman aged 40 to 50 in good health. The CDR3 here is CANSVTRLHTDTQYF. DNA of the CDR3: TGTGCCAACAGTGTTACTCGCTTACACACAGATACGCAGTATTTT.